These T cell receptor beta chains were read from a single sample in a study of T cell changes during pregnancy in multiple sclerosis. The data were produced by immunoSEQ multiplex PCR, yet TCRdb's version contains in-frame clones alone and is incomplete. Here the sample spans 25,000 to 35,000 clones, just over 90% being singletons. The material was CD8+ T cells from peripheral blood mononuclear cells, obtained before pregnancy. The source is a female donor with multiple sclerosis, enrolled in a pregnancy study. CDR3s include the opening cysteine and the closing phenylalanine or tryptophan. A D gene is named only where the DNA matches it firmly. Part of the rows lack a size; the others show once, few, many or a class for expanded clones.

CDR3 protein	CDR3 DNA	V gene	J gene	clone size	D gene
CASSLLGGDEQYF	TGTGCCAGCAGCTTACTGGGGGGGGACGAGCAGTACTTC	TRBV7-9	TRBJ2-7	NA	TRBD2
CASSPDRAHNYGYTF	TGTGCCAGCAGCCCGGACAGGGCCCATAACTATGGCTACACCTTC	TRBV5-4	TRBJ1-2	NA	TRBD1
CASSSGQGGPYEQYF	TGTGCCAGCAGCTCCGGACAGGGGGGCCCCTACGAGCAGTACTTC	TRBV7-6	TRBJ2-7	NA	TRBD1
CASSLDGTGGDYGYTF	TGCGCCAGCAGCTTGGACGGGACAGGGGGCGACTATGGCTACACCTTC	TRBV5-1	TRBJ1-2	NA	TRBD1
CASSFLPRGTNLYEQYF	TGTGCCAGCAGCTTTCTCCCCCGGGGGACGAACCTCTACGAGCAGTACTTC	TRBV7-9	TRBJ2-7	NA	NA
CASSLARLAGERRETQYF	TGTGCCAGCAGCTTAGCGCGGCTAGCGGGAGAGAGAAGGGAGACCCAGTACTTC	TRBV7-9	TRBJ2-5	NA	TRBD2
CASSPGLADRETQYF	TGTGCCAGCAGCCCGGGACTAGCGGACCGGGAGACCCAGTACTTC	TRBV9	TRBJ2-5	NA	TRBD2
CASSSRRTSGFSYNEQFF	TGTGCCAGCAGCTCCAGAAGGACTAGCGGATTCTCCTACAATGAGCAGTTCTTC	TRBV5-5	TRBJ2-1	NA	TRBD2
CASRQGAYGYTF	TGTGCCAGCAGGCAGGGGGCATACGGCTACACCTTC	TRBV5-4	TRBJ1-2	few	TRBD1
CASSSQTSINEQFF	TGTGCCAGCAGTTCCCAGACTAGCATCAATGAGCAGTTCTTC	TRBV27	TRBJ2-1	NA	TRBD2
CAWSFGAGNTEAFF	TGTGCCTGGAGTTTTGGGGCAGGGAACACTGAAGCTTTCTTT	TRBV30	TRBJ1-1	few	NA
CASSLGGRGNQPQHF	TGTGCCAGCAGCTTAGGGGGCAGGGGCAATCAGCCCCAGCATTTT	TRBV7-9	TRBJ1-5	NA	NA
CATRELGGLDEKLFF	TGTGCCACCCGCGAATTGGGGGGGCTAGATGAAAAACTGTTTTTT	TRBV2	TRBJ1-4	NA	NA
CASSQGLASSTDTQYF	TGTGCCAGCAGCCAAGGACTAGCGTCTAGCACAGATACGCAGTATTTT	TRBV7-9	TRBJ2-3	NA	TRBD2
CASSMTSTNNEQFF	TGTGCCAGTAGTATGACTAGTACGAACAATGAGCAGTTCTTC	TRBV19	TRBJ2-1	NA	NA
CASSIEPGRKLLNEQFF	TGTGCCAGTAGTATAGAACCTGGCAGGAAGCTCCTCAATGAGCAGTTCTTC	TRBV19	TRBJ2-1	NA	NA
CSVWDQDRGHGYTF	TGCAGCGTTTGGGATCAGGACAGGGGACATGGCTACACCTTC	TRBV29-1	TRBJ1-2	NA	TRBD1
CATMPGPGGSYEQYF	TGTGCCACGATGCCAGGTCCAGGGGGCAGCTACGAGCAGTACTTC	TRBV19	TRBJ2-7	NA	TRBD1
CASSRPGQGNGGFDTQYF	TGTGCCAGCAGCCGGCCGGGACAGGGGAACGGAGGTTTCGATACGCAGTATTTT	TRBV7-2	TRBJ2-3	NA	TRBD1
CASSHRVLHGELFF	TGTGCCAGCAGCCACCGGGTCTTGCACGGGGAGCTGTTTTTT	TRBV27	TRBJ2-2	NA	NA
CASSLVAYEQYF	TGTGCCAGCAGTTTAGTCGCCTACGAGCAGTACTTC	TRBV27	TRBJ2-7	NA	NA
CASSQDGRVYVDEQFF	TGTGCCAGCAGCCAAGATGGCAGGGTTTATGTTGATGAGCAGTTCTTC	TRBV4-2	TRBJ2-1	NA	NA
CASSPPAGGSSYEQYF	TGTGCCAGCTCACCACCGGCGGGAGGGAGCTCCTACGAGCAGTACTTC	TRBV18	TRBJ2-7	NA	TRBD2
CASRAGMHTEAFF	TGTGCCAGCAGGGCAGGGATGCACACTGAAGCTTTCTTT	TRBV6-1	TRBJ1-1	NA	NA
CASSHGQAFNEKLFF	TGTGCCAGCAGCCACGGACAGGCTTTTAATGAAAAACTGTTTTTT	TRBV7-9	TRBJ1-4	medium-sized	TRBD1
CASIGQGSYNEQFF	TGTGCCAGCATCGGGCAGGGCTCCTACAATGAGCAGTTCTTC	TRBV25-1	TRBJ2-1	NA	NA
CASSSAGEETQYF	TGTGCCAGCAGCTCGGCAGGGGAAGAGACCCAGTACTTC	TRBV13	TRBJ2-5	NA	NA
CASSDGGFPYEQYF	TGTGCCAGCAGTGATGGAGGTTTCCCTTACGAGCAGTACTTC	TRBV25-1	TRBJ2-7	NA	NA
CASRDRGTYEQYF	TGTGCCAGCAGGGACAGGGGCACATACGAGCAGTACTTC	TRBV7-2	TRBJ2-7	NA	TRBD1
CASSSVLDSYNEQFF	TGTGCCAGCAGTTCGGTACTAGATTCCTACAATGAGCAGTTCTTC	TRBV28	TRBJ2-1	NA	NA
CASSLALANEQFF	TGTGCCAGCAGCTTAGCACTAGCCAATGAGCAGTTCTTC	TRBV7-9	TRBJ2-1	NA	NA
CASRSSGTQYF	TGTGCCAGCCGCAGCTCGGGGACCCAGTACTTC	TRBV25-1	TRBJ2-5	NA	NA
CASTDPGNYGYTF	TGTGCCAGCACCGACCCGGGGAACTATGGCTACACCTTC	TRBV6-5	TRBJ1-2	NA	NA
CASSQVTGAGEKLFF	TGTGCCAGCAGCCAAGTTACAGGGGCGGGAGAAAAACTGTTTTTT	TRBV4-2	TRBJ1-4	NA	TRBD1
CASSPTGSSYEQYF	TGTGCCAGCAGTCCCACAGGGAGCTCCTACGAGCAGTACTTC	TRBV6-5	TRBJ2-7	NA	NA
CASSQEESSYNSPLHF	TGTGCCAGCAGCCAAGAGGAGAGCTCCTATAATTCACCCCTCCACTTT	TRBV4-2	TRBJ1-6	NA	NA
CASSAGAGREENTIYF	TGTGCCAGCAGTGCGGGGGCAGGGCGCGAGGAGAACACCATATATTTT	TRBV28	TRBJ1-3	NA	NA
CASSRGLAGETQYF	TGTGCCAGCAGCCGCGGACTAGCTGGAGAGACCCAGTACTTC	TRBV14	TRBJ2-5	NA	TRBD2
CASSLDGNYGYTF	TGTGCCAGCAGCCTCGACGGGAACTATGGCTACACCTTC	TRBV6-4	TRBJ1-2	few	NA